The following is a T cell receptor (beta chain) sequence with its context. This clonotype was observed many times. Its antigen specificity is not known. Qualities for individual bases were not recorded, and no much larger clone is one base off. The TCR beta CDR3 regions were amplified from RNA transcripts. The TCR CDR3 was subjected to a first round of RT-PCR using the HTBI primer set and the Qiagen OneStep RT-PCR kit. Libraries were constructed in a second round of multiplex PCR, after which size selection and purification were performed. Sequencing of the libraries was done on an Illumina HiSeq2000 using paired-end 100 bp reads. The authors' pipeline ran thus. SOAPnuke was used to process the raw data, with reads discarded if the reads contained adapters or uncalled bases, had a mean Phred below 15, or lacked an exact constant-primer or identifier match. High-quality paired reads were merged using COPE v1.2.5, and each unique nucleotide sequence was defined as a clonotype. Clonotypes were aligned to IMGT TRBV, TRBD and TRBJ reference segments using MiTCR v1.1. The analysis was restricted to V-J combinations with a frequency above 0.0001, which together covered 98% to 99.2% of the repertoires. The TCS score was defined as F50 (clonal expansion) divided by E x V (chaos), with BLOSUM62-based TCRdist calculated between CDR3 peptides within each V-J. Welch's t-statistics and random forest reduced roughly 530 V-J features to 13, which were used in a naive Bayes classifier (R e1071). TCRdb itself trimmed the public reads at Q25 with fastp, ran MiXCR and retained productive beta chains. Rows are combined by CDR3 protein, so each entry shows the most common genes and DNA. These V and J calls derive from TCRdb rather than the authors' analysis. The sample table lists about 590,000 distinct CDR3 sequences, approximately 15% of them with a count of one. The ten most abundant clones make up about 7% of the sample.

These data are taken from a study of T cells in Graves' hyperthyroidism and ophthalmopathy (dated by TCRdb to the late 2010s). About the investigation overall: Peripheral blood was sampled at the time of initial diagnosis, prior to any treatment. To identify TCR V-J signatures that set the groups apart, the researchers used a discovery cohort of about a hundred patients, made up of 43 with Graves' ophthalmopathy and 57 with stable Graves' hyperthyroidism. After blood sampling, hyperthyroidism patients were treated with methimazole at a starting dose of 30 mg daily, and ophthalmopathy patients were treated with high-dose intravenous methylprednisolone. The 100 discovery patients were randomly split 7:3 into training and test sets. Prospective prediction of ophthalmopathy was tested in an independent validation cohort of fewer than 20 hyperthyroidism patients and 17 patients who later progressed to ophthalmopathy. The paper describes TCR Vbeta CDR3 sequencing of 120 to 150 peripheral blood samples, made up of 40 to 45 ophthalmopathy patients, roughly 75 hyperthyroidism patients and some 17 progressor patients. Thyroid tissue and blood T-cell repertoires from several Graves' hyperthyroidism patients were also compared in the study.

Moderately to severely active disease, a Clinical Activity Score of at least 3, a NOSPECS grade of at least 4, and a duration under 3 months were present in ophthalmopathy patients. The study excluded patients with uncontrolled infections, other autoimmune diseases, pregnancy or lactation. Diagnoses were based on clinical symptoms, serum thyroxine and TRAb, thyroid ultrasound and orbital computed tomography. PBMCs were isolated from 8 to 10 ml of fresh peripheral blood by Ficoll-Paque density gradient centrifugation. Total RNA was extracted with Trizol reagent, and quality was checked on an Agilent 2100 Bioanalyzer. Its CDR3 holds 15 amino acids, cysteine through phenylalanine. Left in the record is the CDR3 DNA by itself, 45 bases read in frame from the first base. The germline V gene provides CDR1 SGHTA and CDR2 FQGNSA. Trimming at the junction amounts to 5 bases on V and 1 base on J, and the germline ends lie 15 bases apart.

General study outcomes and caveats: A model built on a 13 V-J signature distinguished ophthalmopathy from stable hyperthyroidism, reaching roughly 88% sensitivity and 81.08% specificity in cross-validation and 80%/75% in testing. No statistical method was used to set the sample size in advance, and investigators knew the group allocation. Blood samples also contained most of the expanded thyroid clonotypes (frequency above 0.001), which suggests that blood repertoires may reflect thyroid immune responses. In validation, the model predicted progression to ophthalmopathy a median of about 6 months before onset, with approximately 68% sensitivity and 72.22% specificity.

In this chain, TRBV7-2 is recombined with TRBJ2-7; TRBD1 is a possible D gene, resting on 6 matching bases. Sequencing was performed on blood. The sequence was collected from a woman aged 18 to 35 with Graves' ophthalmopathy. The DNA reads as follows: TGTGCCAGCAGCCGTTACCGGGACAATTCCTACGAGCAGTACTTC. Its protein reads: CASSRYRDNSYEQYF.